These 5 T cell receptor beta chains originate from one sample sequenced in a study of CD8 T cells in ankylosing spondylitis. Each CDR3 protein is one row after TCRdb ran MiXCR on the 5' RACE reads. This sample has 190,000 or so distinct CDR3 sequences, with roughly 13% found just once. Sequenced input: blood, either unsorted or a sorted T cell fraction (not recorded which). Every receptor here comes from a male donor with ankylosing spondylitis or in good health (not recorded which).

The table lists this clonotype with a few counts. The rearrangement links TRBV29-1 to TRBJ1-3, with D uncertain. The CDR3 has 13 amino acids. CDR1 SQVTM and CDR2 ANQGSEA come from the germline V gene. The ends were cut back, 5 bases at V and 2 bases at J, with 10 bases in the middle. The CDR3 nucleotides are TGCAGCGTTTACCTGAGAACTGGAAACACCATATATTTT. This gives the protein CSVYLRTGNTIYF.

This clonotype was recorded a few times. The chain has TRBV29-1 and TRBJ2-7, with a tentative D call TRBD2 (5 bases). The germline V gene has CDR1 SQVTM and CDR2 ANQGSEA. V was trimmed by 1 base and J by 0 bases, leaving 13 bases between them. This CDR3 has 15 residues. The CDR3 DNA is TGCAGCGTTGAAGTATCTCTGGACTCCTCCTACGAGCAGTACTTC. Protein: CSVEVSLDSSYEQYF.

This clonotype was seen only a few times. The V and J genes are TRBV12-3 or TRBV12-4 and TRBJ2-1; 7 bases align to TRBD2. Trimming cost V 7 bases and J 7 bases; bases outside gene matches: 7. CDR3 length equals 13 residues. The DNA of the CDR3 is TGTGCCAGCAACTCGGGACTACCGAATGAGCAGTTCTTC. Translating gives CASNSGLPNEQFF.

This clonotype came up a few times. The rearrangement uses TRBV9 and TRBJ1-2, with D hard to call. V shed 0 bases and J shed 6 bases, with 15 bases lying between them. In germline, CDR1 is SGDLS, CDR2 YYNGEE. CDR3 length: 15 residues. CDR3 region: CASSVERADPNGYTF. As DNA, the CDR3 is TGTGCCAGCAGCGTAGAGAGGGCTGACCCCAATGGCTACACCTTC.

The CDR3 region is CSALKREDSYEQYF. DNA of the CDR3: TGCAGTGCCCTGAAGCGGGAGGACTCCTACGAGCAGTACTTC. The chain uses TRBV20-1 and TRBJ2-7; 9 positions match TRBD2. Unmatched junction bases numbered 6, after V lost 6 bases and J lost 0 bases. The CDR3 sequence is 14 residues long. Looked up from germline, CDR1 is DFQATT and CDR2 is SNEGSKA (reference sequence).